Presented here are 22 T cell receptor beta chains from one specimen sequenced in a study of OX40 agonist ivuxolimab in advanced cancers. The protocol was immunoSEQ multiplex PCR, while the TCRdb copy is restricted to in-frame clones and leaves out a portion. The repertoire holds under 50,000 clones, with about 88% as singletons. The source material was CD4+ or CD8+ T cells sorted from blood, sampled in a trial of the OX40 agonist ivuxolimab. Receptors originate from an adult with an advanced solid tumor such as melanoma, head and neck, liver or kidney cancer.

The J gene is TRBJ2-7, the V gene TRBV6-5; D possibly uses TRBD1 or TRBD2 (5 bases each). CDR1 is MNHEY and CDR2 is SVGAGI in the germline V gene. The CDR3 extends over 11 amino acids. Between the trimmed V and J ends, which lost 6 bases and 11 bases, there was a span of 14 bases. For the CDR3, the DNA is TGTGCCAGCAGAAACGGGCAGGGAGAGTACTTC. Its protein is CASRNGQGEYF.

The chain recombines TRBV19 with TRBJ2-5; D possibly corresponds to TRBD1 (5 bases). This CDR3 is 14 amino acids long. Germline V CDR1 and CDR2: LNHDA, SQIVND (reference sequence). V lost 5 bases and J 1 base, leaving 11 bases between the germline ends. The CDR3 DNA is TGTGCCAGTAGTTCCGCAGGGCCCCAAGAGACCCAGTACTTC. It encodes CASSSAGPQETQYF.

The CDR3 DNA sequence: TGCAGCGTTGAAAAGACACCCTCGGGGGAGCAGTACTTC. Its translation: CSVEKTPSGEQYF. The chain is built from TRBV29-1 and TRBJ2-7; D perhaps matches TRBD2 (5 bases). Germline loops: CDR1 SQVTM, CDR2 ANQGSEA. Trimming cost V 2 bases and J 7 bases, with 15 bases left between them. The CDR3 extends over 13 amino acids.

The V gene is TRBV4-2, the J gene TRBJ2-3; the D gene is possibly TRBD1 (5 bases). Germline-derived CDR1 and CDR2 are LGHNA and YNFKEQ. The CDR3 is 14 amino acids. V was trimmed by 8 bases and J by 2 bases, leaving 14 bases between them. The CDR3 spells CASGAHGNTDTQYF. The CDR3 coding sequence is TGTGCCAGCGGGGCACACGGTAACACAGATACGCAGTATTTT.

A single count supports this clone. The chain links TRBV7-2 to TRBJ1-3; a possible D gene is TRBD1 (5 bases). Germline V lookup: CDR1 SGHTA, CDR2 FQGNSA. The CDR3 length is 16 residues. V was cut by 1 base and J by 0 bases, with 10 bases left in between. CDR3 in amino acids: CASSLGGSYSGNTIYF. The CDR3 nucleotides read TGTGCCAGCAGCTTAGGGGGCAGCTACTCTGGAAACACCATATATTTT. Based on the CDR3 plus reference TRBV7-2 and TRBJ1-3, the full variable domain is GAGVSQSPSNKVTEKGKDVELRCDPISGHTALYWYRQSLGQGLEFLIYFQGNSAPDKSGLPSDRFSAERTGGSVSTLTIQRTQQEDSAVYLCASSLGGSYSGNTIYFGEGSWLTVV.

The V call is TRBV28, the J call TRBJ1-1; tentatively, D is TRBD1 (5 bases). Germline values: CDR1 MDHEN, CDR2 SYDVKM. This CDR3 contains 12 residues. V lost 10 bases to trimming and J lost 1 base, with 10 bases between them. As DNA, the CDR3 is TGTGCCATTCAGAGGGGGAACACTGAAGCTTTCTTT. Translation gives CAIQRGNTEAFF.

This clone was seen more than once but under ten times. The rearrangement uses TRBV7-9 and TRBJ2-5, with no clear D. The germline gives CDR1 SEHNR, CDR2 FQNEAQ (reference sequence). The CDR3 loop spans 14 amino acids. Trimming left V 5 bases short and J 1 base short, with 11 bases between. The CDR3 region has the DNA TGTGCCAGCAGCCAACTGACATTCCAAGAGACCCAGTACTTC. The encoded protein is CASSQLTFQETQYF.

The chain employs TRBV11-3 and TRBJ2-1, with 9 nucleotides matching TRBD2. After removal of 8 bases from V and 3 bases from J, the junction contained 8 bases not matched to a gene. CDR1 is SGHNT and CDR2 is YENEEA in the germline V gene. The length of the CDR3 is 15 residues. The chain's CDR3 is CASCKLAGNYNEQFF. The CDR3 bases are TGTGCCAGCTGCAAACTAGCGGGCAACTACAATGAGCAGTTCTTC.

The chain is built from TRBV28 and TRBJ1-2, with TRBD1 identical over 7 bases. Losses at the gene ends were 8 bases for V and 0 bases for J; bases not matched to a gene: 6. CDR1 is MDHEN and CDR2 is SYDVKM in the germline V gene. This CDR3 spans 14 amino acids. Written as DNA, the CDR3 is TGTGCCAGCGCGGGACAGATCACTAACTATGGCTACACCTTC. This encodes CASAGQITNYGYTF.

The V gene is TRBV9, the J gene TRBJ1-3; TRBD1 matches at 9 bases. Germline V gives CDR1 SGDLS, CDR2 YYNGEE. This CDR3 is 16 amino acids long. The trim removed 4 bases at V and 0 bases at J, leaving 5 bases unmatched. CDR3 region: CASSPGQGLSGNTIYF. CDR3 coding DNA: TGTGCCAGCAGCCCCGGACAGGGGCTCTCTGGAAACACCATATATTTT.

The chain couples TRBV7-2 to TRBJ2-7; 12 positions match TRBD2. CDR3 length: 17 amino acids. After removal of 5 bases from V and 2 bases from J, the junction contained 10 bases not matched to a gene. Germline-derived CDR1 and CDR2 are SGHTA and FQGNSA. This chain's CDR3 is CASSPTLLAGGTYEQYF. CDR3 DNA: TGTGCCAGCAGCCCCACCTTACTAGCGGGAGGCACCTACGAGCAGTACTTC.

This chain's CDR3 is CASSFNRGNGYTF. The CDR3 region has the DNA TGTGCCAGCAGTTTTAACAGGGGGAATGGCTACACCTTC. The rearrangement joins TRBV27 to TRBJ1-2, with TRBD1 matching over 8 bases. Losses at the gene ends were 3 bases for V and 6 bases for J; bases not matched to a gene: 3. The CDR3 extends over 13 amino acids. Germline V gene data show CDR1 as MNHEY and CDR2 as SMNVEV (reference sequence).

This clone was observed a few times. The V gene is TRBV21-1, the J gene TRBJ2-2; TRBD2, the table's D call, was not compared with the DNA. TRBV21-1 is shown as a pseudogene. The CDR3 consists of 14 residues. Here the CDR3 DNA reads TGTGCCAGCAGAGGAGGCGGGAACACCGGGGAGCTGTTTTTT. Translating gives CASRGGGNTGELFF.

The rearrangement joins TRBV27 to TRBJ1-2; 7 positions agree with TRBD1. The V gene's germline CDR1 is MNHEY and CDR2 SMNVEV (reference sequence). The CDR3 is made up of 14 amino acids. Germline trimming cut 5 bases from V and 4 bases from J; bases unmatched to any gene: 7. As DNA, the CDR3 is TGTGCCAGCAGTCAAGGGACAGTTGGCTATGGCTACACCTTC. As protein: CASSQGTVGYGYTF.

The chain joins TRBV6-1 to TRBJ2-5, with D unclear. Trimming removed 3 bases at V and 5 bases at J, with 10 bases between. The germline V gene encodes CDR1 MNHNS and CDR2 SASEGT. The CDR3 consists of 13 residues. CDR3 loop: CASSDGSAETQYF. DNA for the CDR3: TGTGCCAGCAGTGATGGGTCGGCCGAGACCCAGTACTTC.

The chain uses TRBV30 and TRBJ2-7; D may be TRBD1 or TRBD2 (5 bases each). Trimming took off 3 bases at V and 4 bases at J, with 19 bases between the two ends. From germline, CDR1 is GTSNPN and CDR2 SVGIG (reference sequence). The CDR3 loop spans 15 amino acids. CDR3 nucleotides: TGTGCCTGGAGGAGGGGTGGGGTAGCGCCTTACGAGCAGTACTTC. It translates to CAWRRGGVAPYEQYF.

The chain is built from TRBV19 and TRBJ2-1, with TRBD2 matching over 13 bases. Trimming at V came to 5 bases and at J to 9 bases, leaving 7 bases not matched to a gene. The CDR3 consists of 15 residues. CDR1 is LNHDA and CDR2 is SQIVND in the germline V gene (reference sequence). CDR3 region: CASSPRTSGRGEQFF. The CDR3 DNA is TGTGCCAGTAGTCCTCGGACTAGCGGGAGAGGTGAGCAGTTCTTC.

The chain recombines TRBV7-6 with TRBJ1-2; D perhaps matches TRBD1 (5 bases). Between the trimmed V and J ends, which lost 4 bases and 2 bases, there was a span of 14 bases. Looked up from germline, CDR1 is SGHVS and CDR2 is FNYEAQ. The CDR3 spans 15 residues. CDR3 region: CASSSLGGTNYGYTF. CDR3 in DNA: TGTGCCAGCAGCTCCCTAGGAGGGACCAACTATGGCTACACCTTC. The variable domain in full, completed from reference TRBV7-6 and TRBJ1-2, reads GAGVSQSPRYKVTKRGQDVALRCDPISGHVSLYWYRQALGQGPEFLTYFNYEAQQDKSGLPNDRFSAERPEGSISTLTIQRTEQRDSAMYRCASSSLGGTNYGYTFGSGTRLTVV.

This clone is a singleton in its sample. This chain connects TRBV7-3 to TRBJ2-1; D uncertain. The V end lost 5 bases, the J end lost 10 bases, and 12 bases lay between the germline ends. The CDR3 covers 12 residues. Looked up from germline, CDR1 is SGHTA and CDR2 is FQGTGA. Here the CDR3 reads CASSADVGEQFF. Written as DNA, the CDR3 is TGTGCCAGCAGCGCGGACGTAGGCGAGCAGTTCTTC.

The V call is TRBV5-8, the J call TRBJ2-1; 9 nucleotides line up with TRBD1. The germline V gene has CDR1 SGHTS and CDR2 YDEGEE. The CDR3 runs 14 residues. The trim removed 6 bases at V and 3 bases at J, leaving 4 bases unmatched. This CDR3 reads CASKKGQGYNEQFF. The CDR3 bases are TGTGCCAGCAAGAAGGGACAGGGCTACAATGAGCAGTTCTTC.

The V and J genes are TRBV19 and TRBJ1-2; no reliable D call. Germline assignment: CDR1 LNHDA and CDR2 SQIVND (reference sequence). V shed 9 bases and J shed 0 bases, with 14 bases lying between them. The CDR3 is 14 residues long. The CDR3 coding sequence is TGTGCCAGCAGCCGAACGATTACTAACTATGGCTACACCTTC. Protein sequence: CASSRTITNYGYTF.

CDR3 bases: TGCAGTGCCCATGACTCCAATGAGCAGTTCTTC. Protein product: CSAHDSNEQFF. The V call is TRBV20-1, the J call TRBJ2-1; the D is unclear. The V gene lost 6 bases and the J gene lost 6 bases, with 9 bases spanning the gap. Germline CDR1 and CDR2: DFQATT and SNEGSKA (reference sequence). This CDR3 spans 11 amino acids.